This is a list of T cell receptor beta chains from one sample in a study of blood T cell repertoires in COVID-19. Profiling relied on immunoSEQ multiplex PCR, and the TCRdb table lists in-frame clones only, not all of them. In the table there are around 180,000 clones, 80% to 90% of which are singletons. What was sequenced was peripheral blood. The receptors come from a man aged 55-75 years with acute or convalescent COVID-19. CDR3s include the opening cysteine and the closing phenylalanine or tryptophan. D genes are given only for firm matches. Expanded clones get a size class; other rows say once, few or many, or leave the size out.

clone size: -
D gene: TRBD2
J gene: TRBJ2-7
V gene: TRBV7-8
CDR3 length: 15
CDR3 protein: CASSLGAGGMYEQYF
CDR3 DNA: TGTGCCAGCAGCTTAGGGGCGGGAGGGATGTACGAGCAGTACTTC

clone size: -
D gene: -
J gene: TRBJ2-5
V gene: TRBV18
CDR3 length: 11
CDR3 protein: CASSSGETQYF
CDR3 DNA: TGTGCCAGCTCTTCGGGAGAGACCCAGTACTTC

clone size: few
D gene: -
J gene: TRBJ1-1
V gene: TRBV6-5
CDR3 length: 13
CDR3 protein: CASRPTSGTEAFF
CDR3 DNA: TGTGCCAGCAGACCTACGTCGGGGACTGAAGCTTTCTTT

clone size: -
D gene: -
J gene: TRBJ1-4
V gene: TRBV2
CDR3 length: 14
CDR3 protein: CASSPTGTNEKLFF
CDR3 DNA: TGTGCCAGCAGTCCAACGGGGACTAATGAAAAACTGTTTTTT

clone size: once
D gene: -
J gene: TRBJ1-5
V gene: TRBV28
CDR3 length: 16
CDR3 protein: CASRPTWGLNNQPQHF
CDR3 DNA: TGTGCCAGCAGACCCACCTGGGGGCTCAACAATCAGCCCCAGCATTTT

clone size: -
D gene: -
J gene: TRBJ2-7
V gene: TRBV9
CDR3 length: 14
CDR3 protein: CASSPQGTLDEQYF
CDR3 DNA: TGTGCCAGCAGCCCTCAGGGGACGCTCGACGAGCAGTACTTC

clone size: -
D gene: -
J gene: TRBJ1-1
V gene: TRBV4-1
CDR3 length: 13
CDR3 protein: CASSLQRNTEAFF
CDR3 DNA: TGCGCCAGCAGTCTACAGAGGAACACTGAAGCTTTCTTT

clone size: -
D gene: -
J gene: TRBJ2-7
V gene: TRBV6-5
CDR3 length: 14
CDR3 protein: CASSYSTGNHEQYF
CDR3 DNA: TGTGCCAGCAGTTACTCGACGGGGAACCACGAGCAGTACTTC

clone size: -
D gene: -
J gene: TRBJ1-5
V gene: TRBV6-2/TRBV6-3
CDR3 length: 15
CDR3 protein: CASSYFRYSNQPQHF
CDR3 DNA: TGTGCCAGCAGTTATTTCAGATATAGCAATCAGCCCCAGCATTTT

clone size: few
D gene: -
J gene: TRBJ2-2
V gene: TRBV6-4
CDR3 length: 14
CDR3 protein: CASSDRETTGELFF
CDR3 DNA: TGTGCCAGCAGTGACCGGGAGACCACCGGGGAGCTGTTTTTT

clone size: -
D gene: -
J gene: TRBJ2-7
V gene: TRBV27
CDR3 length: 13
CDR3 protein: CASSLPSAGKQYF
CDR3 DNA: TGTGCCAGCAGTTTACCCAGCGCCGGAAAGCAGTACTTC

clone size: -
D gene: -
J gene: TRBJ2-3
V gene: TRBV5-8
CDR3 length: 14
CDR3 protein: CASSTRDLKDTQYF
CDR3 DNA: TGTGCCAGCAGCACCCGGGACTTGAAGGATACGCAGTATTTT

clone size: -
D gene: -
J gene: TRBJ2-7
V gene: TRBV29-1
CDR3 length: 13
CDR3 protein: CSVRWASGYEQYF
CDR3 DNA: TGCAGCGTTCGGTGGGCCTCGGGGTACGAGCAGTACTTC

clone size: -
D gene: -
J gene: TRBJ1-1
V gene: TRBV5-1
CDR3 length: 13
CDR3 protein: CASSLPGIYGTFF
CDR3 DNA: TGCGCCAGCAGCTTGCCGGGGATTTACGGAACTTTCTTT

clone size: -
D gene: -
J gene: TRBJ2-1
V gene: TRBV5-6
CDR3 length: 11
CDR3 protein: CASSFDNEQFF
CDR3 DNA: TGTGCCAGCAGCTTCGACAATGAGCAGTTCTTC

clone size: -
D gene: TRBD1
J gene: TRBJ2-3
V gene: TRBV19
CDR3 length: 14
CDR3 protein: CASRSGQLTDTQYF
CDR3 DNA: TGTGCCAGTAGATCGGGACAGCTCACAGATACGCAGTATTTT

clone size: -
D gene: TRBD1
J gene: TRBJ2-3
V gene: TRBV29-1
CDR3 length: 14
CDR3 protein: CSVQGQGAGDTQYF
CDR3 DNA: TGCAGCGTTCAAGGACAGGGGGCGGGGGATACGCAGTATTTT

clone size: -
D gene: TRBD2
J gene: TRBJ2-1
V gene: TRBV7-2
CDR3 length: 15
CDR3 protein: CASSLSRGRAAEQFF
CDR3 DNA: TGTGCCAGCAGCTTATCCCGCGGGAGGGCGGCTGAGCAGTTCTTC

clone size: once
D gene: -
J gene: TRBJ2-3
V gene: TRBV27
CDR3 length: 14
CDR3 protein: CASSLRDSVDTQYF
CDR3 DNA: TGTGCCAGCAGTCTCCGGGACTCCGTGGATACGCAGTATTTT

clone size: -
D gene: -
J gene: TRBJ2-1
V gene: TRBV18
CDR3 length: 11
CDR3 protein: CASSLQQEQFF
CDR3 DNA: TGTGCCAGCTCACTACAGCAGGAGCAGTTCTTC

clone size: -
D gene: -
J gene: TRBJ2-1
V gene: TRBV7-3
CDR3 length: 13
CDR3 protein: CASSLLADNEQFF
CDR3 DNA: TGTGCCAGCAGCTTACTAGCCGACAATGAGCAGTTCTTC

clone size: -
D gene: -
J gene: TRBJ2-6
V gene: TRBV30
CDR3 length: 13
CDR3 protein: CAWKLSGANVLTF
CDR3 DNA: TGTGCCTGGAAGCTCTCTGGGGCCAACGTCCTGACTTTC

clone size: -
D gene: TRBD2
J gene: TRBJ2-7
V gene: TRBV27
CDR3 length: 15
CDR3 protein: CASSWTSGPSYEQYF
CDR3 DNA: TGTGCCAGCAGCTGGACTAGCGGTCCTTCCTACGAGCAGTACTTC

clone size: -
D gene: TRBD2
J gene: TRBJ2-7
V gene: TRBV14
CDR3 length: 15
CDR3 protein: CASSRSSGSSYEQYF
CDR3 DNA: TGTGCCAGCAGTCGCTCCAGCGGGAGTTCCTACGAGCAGTACTTC

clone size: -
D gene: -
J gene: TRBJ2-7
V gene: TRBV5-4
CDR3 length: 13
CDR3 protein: CASSPQGSHEQYF
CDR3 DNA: TGTGCCAGCAGCCCCCAAGGGAGCCACGAGCAGTACTTC

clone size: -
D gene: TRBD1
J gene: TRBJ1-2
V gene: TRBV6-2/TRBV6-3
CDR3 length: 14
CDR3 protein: CASSPGQGTGGYTF
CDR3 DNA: TGTGCCAGCAGCCCTGGACAGGGCACCGGTGGCTACACCTTC

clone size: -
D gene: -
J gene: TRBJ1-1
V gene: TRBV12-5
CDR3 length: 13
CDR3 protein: CASGSPRDTEAFF
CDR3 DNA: TGTGCTAGTGGTTCCCCGCGGGACACTGAAGCTTTCTTT

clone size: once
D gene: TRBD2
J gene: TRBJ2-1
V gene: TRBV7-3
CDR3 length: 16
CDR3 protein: CASSPYGLAGYNEQFF
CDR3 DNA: TGTGCCAGCAGCCCCTACGGACTAGCGGGATACAATGAGCAGTTCTTC

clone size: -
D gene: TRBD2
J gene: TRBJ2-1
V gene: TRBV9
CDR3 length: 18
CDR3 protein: CASSHGTSGGSSYNEQFF
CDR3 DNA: TGTGCCAGCAGCCACGGGACTAGCGGGGGGAGCTCCTACAATGAGCAGTTCTTC

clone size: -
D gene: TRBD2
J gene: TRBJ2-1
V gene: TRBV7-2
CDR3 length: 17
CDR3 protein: CASSHGLAGGAYNEQFF
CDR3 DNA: TGTGCCAGCAGTCACGGACTAGCGGGAGGCGCCTACAATGAGCAGTTCTTC

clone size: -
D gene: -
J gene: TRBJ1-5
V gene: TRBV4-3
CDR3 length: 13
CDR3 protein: CASSQGTDQPQHF
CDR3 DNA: TGCGCCAGCAGCCAAGGGACAGATCAGCCCCAGCATTTT

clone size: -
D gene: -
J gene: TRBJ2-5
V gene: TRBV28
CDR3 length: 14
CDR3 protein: CASTPVGRWETQYF
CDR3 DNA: TGTGCCAGCACCCCGGTGGGGAGATGGGAGACCCAGTACTTC

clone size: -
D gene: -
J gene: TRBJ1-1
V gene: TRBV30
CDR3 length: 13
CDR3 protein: CAWKRLGGTEAFF
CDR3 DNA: TGTGCCTGGAAAAGGTTGGGGGGAACTGAAGCTTTCTTT

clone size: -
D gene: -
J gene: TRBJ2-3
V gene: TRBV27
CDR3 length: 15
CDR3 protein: CASFPRGRGTDTQYF
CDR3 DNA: TGTGCCAGCTTCCCGCGGGGTCGTGGCACAGATACGCAGTATTTT

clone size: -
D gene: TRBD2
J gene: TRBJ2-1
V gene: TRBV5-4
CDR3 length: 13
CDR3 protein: CASRAGGFNEQFF
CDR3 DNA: TGTGCCAGCCGTGCGGGAGGGTTCAATGAGCAGTTCTTC

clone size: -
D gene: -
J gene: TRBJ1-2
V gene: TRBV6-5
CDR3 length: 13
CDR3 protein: CASSYSRSYGYTF
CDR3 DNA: TGTGCCAGCAGTTACTCCAGAAGCTATGGCTACACCTTC

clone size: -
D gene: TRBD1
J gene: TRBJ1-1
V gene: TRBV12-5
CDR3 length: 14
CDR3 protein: CASGFRDRDTEAFF
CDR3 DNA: TGTGCTAGTGGTTTCCGGGACAGGGACACTGAAGCTTTCTTT

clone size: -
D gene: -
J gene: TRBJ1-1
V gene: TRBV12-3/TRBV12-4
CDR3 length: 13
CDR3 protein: CASRDIDRTEAFF
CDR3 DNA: TGTGCCAGCAGAGACATTGACAGGACTGAAGCTTTCTTT

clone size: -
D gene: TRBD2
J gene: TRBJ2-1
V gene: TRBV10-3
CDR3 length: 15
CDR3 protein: CAIRGAGSSYNEQFF
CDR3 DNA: TGTGCCATCAGGGGAGCGGGGAGCTCCTACAATGAGCAGTTCTTC

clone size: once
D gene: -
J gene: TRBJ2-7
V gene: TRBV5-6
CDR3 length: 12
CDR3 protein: CASSSSFIEQYF
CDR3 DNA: TGTGCCAGCAGCTCTAGTTTTATCGAGCAGTACTTC

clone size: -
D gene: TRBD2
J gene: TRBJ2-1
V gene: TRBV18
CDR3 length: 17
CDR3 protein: CASSKTLAGSSYNEQFF
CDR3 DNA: TGTGCCAGCTCCAAAACTCTAGCGGGGAGCTCCTACAATGAGCAGTTCTTC

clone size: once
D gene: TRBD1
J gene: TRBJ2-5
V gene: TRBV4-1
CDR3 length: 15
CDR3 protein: CASSPLTGGLETQYF
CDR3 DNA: TGCGCCAGCAGCCCCTTGACAGGGGGCCTTGAGACCCAGTACTTC

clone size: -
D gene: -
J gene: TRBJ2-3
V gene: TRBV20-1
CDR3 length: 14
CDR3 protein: CSASLQGGTDTQYF
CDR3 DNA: TGCAGTGCTAGTCTCCAGGGTGGGACAGATACGCAGTATTTT

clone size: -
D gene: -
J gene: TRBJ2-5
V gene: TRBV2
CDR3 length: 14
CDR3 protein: CASSEAGVRETQYF
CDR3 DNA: TGTGCCAGCAGTGAAGCGGGAGTTAGGGAGACCCAGTACTTC

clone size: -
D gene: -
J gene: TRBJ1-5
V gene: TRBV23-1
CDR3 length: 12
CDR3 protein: CASSQRDQPQHF
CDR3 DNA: TGCGCCAGCAGTCAGCGGGATCAGCCCCAGCATTTT

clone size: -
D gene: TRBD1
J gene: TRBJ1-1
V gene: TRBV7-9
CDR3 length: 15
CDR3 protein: CASSLGTGGSAEAFF
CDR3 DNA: TGTGCCAGCAGCTTGGGGACAGGGGGATCGGCTGAAGCTTTCTTT

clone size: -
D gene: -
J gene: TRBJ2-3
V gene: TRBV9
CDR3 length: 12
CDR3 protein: CASSLYTDTQYF
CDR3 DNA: TGTGCCAGCAGCCTGTACACAGATACGCAGTATTTT